What follows are 5 T cell receptor beta chains derived from one specimen sequenced in a study of cytomegalovirus exposure and HLA in healthy donors. The assay was immunoSEQ multiplex PCR, and TCRdb's table has in-frame clones only and misses some. The repertoire holds approximately 230,000 clones, 87% seen once, with approximately 12% in the top ten. Source material: PBMCs. Receptors were obtained from a man between 18 and 35 years old in good health and CMV-seropositive.

The J gene is TRBJ2-1, the V gene TRBV7-2; 12 nucleotides line up with TRBD2. CDR3 length: 14 residues. Looked up from germline, CDR1 is SGHTA and CDR2 is FQGNSA. V lost 5 bases to trimming and J lost 8 bases; unmatched junction nucleotides: 4. CDR3 sequence (DNA): TGTGCCAGCAGCCCCGGACTAGCGGGACATGAGCAGTTCTTC. Encoded protein: CASSPGLAGHEQFF.

CDR3 region: CASTWGGGTEQFF. CDR3 DNA: TGTGCCAGTACTTGGGGAGGGGGGACAGAGCAGTTCTTC. The chain joins TRBV19 to TRBJ2-1, with D possibly TRBD2 on 7 matching bases. V dropped 7 bases and J dropped 10 bases, with 17 bases sitting between them. The CDR3 loop spans 13 amino acids. Germline CDR1 LNHDA, CDR2 SQIVND (reference sequence).

J is TRBJ2-2 and V is TRBV6-5; possibly TRBD1 or TRBD2 for D (5 bases each). The ends were cut back, 6 bases at V and 4 bases at J, with 12 bases in the middle. Germline CDR1 is MNHEY and CDR2 is SVGAGI. CDR3 length equals 14 residues. CDR3 coding DNA: TGTGCCAGCAGCGCAACTAGGGGCACCGGGGAGCTGTTTTTT. It is translated as CASSATRGTGELFF.

V is TRBV7-9 and J is TRBJ2-3; maybe TRBD1 (5 bases). The CDR3 loop spans 12 amino acids. CDR1 SEHNR and CDR2 FQNEAQ come from the germline V gene (reference sequence). V was cut by 11 bases and J by 3 bases, with 12 bases left in between. DNA of the CDR3: TGTGCCGGCATGGGGCAGACAGATACGCAGTATTTT. It codes for CAGMGQTDTQYF.

This clone showed up just once. The chain has TRBV5-1 and TRBJ2-3, with 10 bases identical to TRBD2. Per the germline V gene, CDR1 is SGHRS and CDR2 is YFSETQ. Trimming cost V 0 bases and J 4 bases; bases outside gene matches: 2. The CDR3 sequence is 15 residues long. CDR3: CASSLVAGGADTQYF. Written as DNA, the CDR3 is TGCGCCAGCAGCTTGGTAGCGGGAGGAGCAGATACGCAGTATTTT.